A single sample is the source of the 24 T cell receptor beta chains below, sequenced in a study of blood T cells in healthy people across ages. A second PCR of 7 to 11 cycles used a sample-barcoded 5' primer and a J-beta primer mix. TCRdb ran MiXCR on the 5' RACE reads and lists one entry per CDR3 protein. The sample lists hundreds of thousands of distinct CDR3 sequences, roughly 44% occurring once. Sequenced material: blood. The receptor set was obtained from a woman aged 60 to 75 in good health.

This clonotype was seen many times. The V call is TRBV10-3, the J call TRBJ2-3, with 12 bases that match TRBD2. Germline lookup yields CDR1 ENHRY and CDR2 SYGVKD. J lost 2 bases, V lost 8 bases, and 11 bases had no gene match. CDR3 length equals 17 residues. The CDR3 loop reads CAIDGTSGLNLTDTQYF. The CDR3 region has the DNA TGTGCCATCGACGGGACTAGCGGGCTTAATCTCACAGATACGCAGTATTTT.

This clonotype was detected only a few times. DNA of the CDR3: TGTGCCAGCAGCGAAACCATTGAAAGTGGGACCCAGTACTTC. Translated: CASSETIESGTQYF. This chain uses TRBV9 with TRBJ2-5; D is ambiguous. Germline V gene sequence: CDR1 SGDLS, CDR2 YYNGEE. The V gene lost 3 bases and the J gene lost 7 bases, with 16 bases spanning the gap. This CDR3 spans 14 amino acids.

The J gene is TRBJ2-7, the V gene TRBV20-1; 9 bases agree with TRBD1. Per germline, CDR1 DFQATT and CDR2 SNEGSKA (reference sequence). V shed 0 bases, J shed 4 bases, and the junction held 4 bases outside the gene matches. There are 14 residues in the CDR3. The CDR3 DNA follows: TGCAGTGCTAGAGAACAGGGGGCGAGGTACGAGCAGTACTTC. Amino acids: CSAREQGARYEQYF.

J is TRBJ1-2 and V is TRBV27; no reliable D call. The CDR3 loop spans 12 amino acids. The V end was cut by 5 bases, the J end by 8 bases, with 12 bases between. Germline-derived CDR1 and CDR2 are MNHEY and SMNVEV (reference sequence). Here the CDR3 DNA reads TGTGCCAGCAGTGTCAACGGGCGCGGCTACACCTTC. As protein: CASSVNGRGYTF.

To note about this clonotype: This may come from a read error, since a much larger clone is one base off. J is TRBJ2-1 and V is TRBV2, with 14 bases fitting TRBD2. The CDR3 spans 16 residues. With V trimmed by 6 bases and J by 4 bases, 5 bases remained unmatched. From germline, CDR1 is SNHLY and CDR2 FYNNEI. The DNA for the CDR3 is TGTGCCAGCAGCGGACGGACTAGCGGGGGGTACAATGAGCAGTTCTTC. Its translation: CASSGRTSGGYNEQFF.

V usage is TRBV25-1 and J usage is TRBJ2-5, with 9 bases fitting TRBD2. The germline gives CDR1 MGHDK, CDR2 SYGVNS. The V segment lost 4 bases and the J segment 11 bases; nucleotides outside the gene matches: 14. This CDR3 region has 15 residues. The CDR3 region has the DNA TGTGCCAGCAGTGTCCTCTCGACTAGCGGTCATGAGCAGTACTTC. Amino acid sequence: CASSVLSTSGHEQYF. Full variable domain (remainder filled in from reference TRBV25-1 and TRBJ2-5): EADIYQTPRYLVIGTGKKITLECSQTMGHDKMYWYQQDPGMELHLIHYSYGVNSTEKGDLSSESTVSRIRTEHFPLTLESARPSHTSQYLCASSVLSTSGHEQYFGPGTRLLVL.

The J gene is TRBJ1-1, the V gene TRBV20-1; D unresolved. This CDR3 is 10 amino acids long. Germline assignment: CDR1 DFQATT and CDR2 SNEGSKA (reference sequence). V shed 3 bases and J shed 6 bases, with 5 bases lying between them. Written as DNA, the CDR3 is TGCAGTGCTAGTCCGTCTGAAGCTTTCTTT. Amino acid sequence: CSASPSEAFF.

In its sample, this clonotype was seen a few times. The V gene is TRBV6-5, the J gene TRBJ2-1, with 8 nucleotides matching TRBD1. Germline loops: CDR1 MNHEY, CDR2 SVGAGI. The CDR3 runs 14 residues. V shed 5 bases and J 7 bases; nucleotides not matched to a gene: 7. The DNA for the CDR3 is TGTGCCAGCAGTAAATGGACAGGGAGGAATGAGCAGTTCTTC. Encoded protein: CASSKWTGRNEQFF.

The rearrangement uses TRBV5-1 and TRBJ2-1; 11 nucleotides align to TRBD2. Unmatched junction bases numbered 9, after V lost 0 bases and J lost 7 bases. This CDR3 is 17 amino acids long. Germline lookup yields CDR1 SGHRS and CDR2 YFSETQ. This CDR3 reads CASSLGPGSGRVNEQFF. The CDR3 region has the DNA TGCGCCAGCAGCTTGGGTCCAGGTAGCGGGAGGGTAAATGAGCAGTTCTTC.

As concerns this clonotype: Mismatch with germline at one junction end may stem from a read error. This chain connects TRBV7-7 to TRBJ2-7, with TRBD2 identical over 9 bases. CDR1 is SSHAT and CDR2 is FNYEAQ in the germline V gene (reference sequence). The CDR3 totals 18 residues. CDR3 bases: TGTGCTAGCAGCTTATGGCTAGCGGGATCCGGGATAAGCAATGAGCAGTACTTC. Protein: CASSLWLAGSGISNEQYF.

The J gene is TRBJ2-3, the V gene TRBV29-1, with TRBD1 identical over 10 bases. After removal of 4 bases from V and 2 bases from J, the junction contained 6 bases not matched to a gene. The CDR3 has 15 amino acids. From germline, CDR1 is SQVTM and CDR2 ANQGSEA. DNA for the CDR3: TGCAGCGTTGCGTCCGGGACAGGGGACACAGATACGCAGTATTTT. Protein product: CSVASGTGDTDTQYF.

The V gene is TRBV6-8, the J gene TRBJ2-7; the D gene is possibly TRBD1 (8 bases). This CDR3 is 16 amino acids long. The V end lost 2 bases, the J end lost 0 bases, and 14 bases lay between the germline ends. Germline CDR1 is MNHGY and CDR2 is SAAAGT. CDR3: CASSYDRGGGSYEQYF. The DNA for the CDR3 is TGTGCCAGCAGTTACGACAGGGGAGGGGGCTCCTACGAGCAGTACTTC.

Ten or more counts support this clonotype. The V gene is TRBV5-1, the J gene TRBJ2-5; D is undetermined. Germline-derived CDR1 and CDR2 are SGHRS and YFSETQ. The CDR3 is made up of 11 amino acids. V was clipped by 4 bases and J by 4 bases, with 5 bases between them. The CDR3 sequence: CASSDGETQYF. The CDR3 nucleotides are TGCGCCAGCAGCGACGGAGAGACCCAGTACTTC.

The gene calls are TRBV7-8 and TRBJ2-7; TRBD2 aligns across 8 bases. The CDR3 extends over 14 amino acids. Germline V lookup: CDR1 SGHVS, CDR2 FQNEAQ. V gave up 5 bases and J gave up 7 bases; unmatched junction bases: 10. The CDR3 sequence: CASSRSGSSSEQYF. In DNA, the CDR3 is TGTGCCAGCAGCCGGAGCGGGAGTTCGAGTGAGCAGTACTTC.

This clonotype was seen a handful of times. The rearrangement links TRBV5-1 to TRBJ2-7, with D maybe TRBD1 (6 bases). V lost 2 bases and J lost 0, with 12 bases in between. The CDR3 contains 15 residues. CDR1 is SGHRS and CDR2 is YFSETQ in the germline V gene. In DNA, the CDR3 is TGCGCCAGCAGCTTTCTCGAGACAGGCTCCTACGAGCAGTACTTC. This gives the protein CASSFLETGSYEQYF. Supplemented by reference TRBV5-1 and TRBJ2-7, the full variable domain reads KAGVTQTPRYLIKTRGQQVTLSCSPISGHRSVSWYQQTPGQGLQFLFEYFSETQRNKGNFPGRFSGRQFSNSRSEMNVSTLELGDSALYLCASSFLETGSYEQYFGPGTRLTVT.

In this sample, this clonotype turned up a few times. The CDR3 loop reads CASSYGLAGAREQYF. The DNA for the CDR3 is TGTGCCAGCAGTTATGGGCTAGCGGGAGCTCGGGAGCAGTACTTC. The chain is built from TRBV12-3 or TRBV12-4 and TRBJ2-7; TRBD2 agrees at 10 bases. This CDR3 has 15 residues. Trimming took 4 bases from V and 7 from J; bases not matched to a gene: 10.

The chain joins TRBV15 to TRBJ2-1, with 11 bases matching TRBD2. This CDR3 region has 17 residues. J was trimmed by 0 bases and V by 7 bases; bases with no gene match: 8. Germline V gene lookup returns CDR1 LNHNV and CDR2 YYDKDF (reference sequence). The CDR3: CATIQGLADFSYNEQFF. CDR3 nucleotide sequence: TGTGCCACCATACAGGGACTAGCGGATTTCTCCTACAATGAGCAGTTCTTC.

On this clonotype itself: At one end the junction does not follow the germline gene, possibly because of a read error. The chain recombines TRBV9 with TRBJ2-7, with 8 bases that match TRBD2. This CDR3 is built from 16 residues. The germline gives CDR1 SGDLS, CDR2 YYNGEE. CDR3 in amino acids: CASSVEGSGEWYERYF. The CDR3 coding sequence is TGTGCCAGCAGCGTAGAAGGTAGCGGGGAGTGGTACGAGCGGTACTTC.

The CDR3 nucleotides read TGTGCCAGCAGCTTTTCCGGGACTAAGAATAGGATGCATGAGCAGTTCTTC. Translating gives CASSFSGTKNRMHEQFF. The V call is TRBV6-1, the J call TRBJ2-1, with TRBD2 matching over 7 bases. Germline loops: CDR1 MNHNS, CDR2 SASEGT. V lost 6 bases and J lost 8; bases outside the gene matches: 19. The CDR3 loop spans 17 amino acids.

J is TRBJ2-7 and V is TRBV10-3; D might be TRBD2 (6 bases). The CDR3 loop spans 15 amino acids. Looked up from germline, CDR1 is ENHRY and CDR2 is SYGVKD. V was shortened by 6 bases and J by 2 bases, with 17 bases between the two germline ends. CDR3 loop: CAIRSSLATTYEQYF. The CDR3 DNA reads TGTGCCATCAGGTCAAGTCTAGCGACCACCTACGAGCAGTACTTC.

CDR3 sequence (DNA): TGTGCCAGCAGCGACGCTGGATCCCAGCAGTACTTC. Protein: CASSDAGSQQYF. V is TRBV9 and J is TRBJ2-4; D is unresolved. V was cut by 3 bases and J by 13 bases, with 14 bases left in between. Germline-derived CDR1 and CDR2 are SGDLS and YYNGEE. The CDR3 length is 12 residues.

This clonotype has only a few counts. The V and J genes are TRBV6-5 and TRBJ1-2; TRBD1 aligns across 9 bases. V shed 4 bases and J 8 bases; nucleotides not matched to a gene: 5. The CDR3 is made up of 13 amino acids. Germline values: CDR1 MNHEY, CDR2 SVGAGI. CDR3 DNA: TGTGCCAGCAGTTGGGGACAGGGATTCGGCTACACCTTC. Protein product: CASSWGQGFGYTF.

CDR3 nucleotides: TGTGCCAGCGGTTCCGGGACAGGGCTACCGGGCTACACCTTC. Amino acids: CASGSGTGLPGYTF. The J gene is TRBJ1-2, the V gene TRBV6-6; 9 positions match TRBD1. In germline, CDR1 is MNHNY, CDR2 SVGAGI (reference sequence). The J segment lost 8 bases and the V segment lost 8 bases, leaving 12 bases of the junction unmatched. The CDR3 is 14 amino acids.

The chain links TRBV28 to TRBJ1-2; D gene ambiguous. CDR1 and CDR2 from the germline V gene are MDHEN and SYDVKM. The CDR3 contains 14 residues. V lost 7 bases and J lost 4, with 16 bases in between. CDR3 amino acids: CASIEYSGPYGYTF. CDR3 bases: TGTGCCAGCATCGAATACTCCGGACCCTATGGCTACACCTTC.